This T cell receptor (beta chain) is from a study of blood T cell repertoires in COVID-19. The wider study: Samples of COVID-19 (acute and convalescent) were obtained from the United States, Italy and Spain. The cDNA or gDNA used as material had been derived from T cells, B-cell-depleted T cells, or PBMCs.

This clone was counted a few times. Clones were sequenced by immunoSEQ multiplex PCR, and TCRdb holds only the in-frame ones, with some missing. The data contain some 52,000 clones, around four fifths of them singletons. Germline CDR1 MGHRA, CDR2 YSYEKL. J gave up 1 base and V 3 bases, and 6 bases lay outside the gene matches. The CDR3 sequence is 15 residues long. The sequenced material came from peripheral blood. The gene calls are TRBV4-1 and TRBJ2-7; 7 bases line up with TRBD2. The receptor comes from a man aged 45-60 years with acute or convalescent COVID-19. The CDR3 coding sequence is TGCGCCAGCAGCCACACTTTTAGCGGGTCCTACGAGCAGTACTTC. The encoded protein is CASSHTFSGSYEQYF.